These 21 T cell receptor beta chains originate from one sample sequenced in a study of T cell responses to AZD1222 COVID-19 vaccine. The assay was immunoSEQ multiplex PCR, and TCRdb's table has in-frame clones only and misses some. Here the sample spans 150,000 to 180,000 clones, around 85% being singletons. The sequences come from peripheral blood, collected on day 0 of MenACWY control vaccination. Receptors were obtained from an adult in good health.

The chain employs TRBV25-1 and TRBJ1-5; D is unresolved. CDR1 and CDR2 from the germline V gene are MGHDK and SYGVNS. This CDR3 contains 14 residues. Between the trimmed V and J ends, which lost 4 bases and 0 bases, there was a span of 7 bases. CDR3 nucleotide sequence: TGTGCCAGCAGTGCCGCCGGTAGCAATCAGCCCCAGCATTTT. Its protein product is CASSAAGSNQPQHF. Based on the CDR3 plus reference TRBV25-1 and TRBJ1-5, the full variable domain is EADIYQTPRYLVIGTGKKITLECSQTMGHDKMYWYQQDPGMELHLIHYSYGVNSTEKGDLSSESTVSRIRTEHFPLTLESARPSHTSQYLCASSAAGSNQPQHFGDGTRLSIL.

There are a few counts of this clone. CDR3 in DNA: TGTGCCAGCGCGGAGGGCCCTCGGGACAATCAGCCCCAGCATTTT. Protein: CASAEGPRDNQPQHF. The rearrangement uses TRBV5-6 and TRBJ1-5, with unresolved D. Germline loops: CDR1 SGHDT, CDR2 YYEEEE. CDR3 size: 15 residues. V lost 7 bases and J lost 3, with 17 bases in between.

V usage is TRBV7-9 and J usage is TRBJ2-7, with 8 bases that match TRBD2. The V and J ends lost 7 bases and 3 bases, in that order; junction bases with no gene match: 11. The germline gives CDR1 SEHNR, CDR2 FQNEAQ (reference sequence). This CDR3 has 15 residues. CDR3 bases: TGTGCCAGCACGGGGGGAAGACTAGCGAACTACGAGCAGTACTTC. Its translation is CASTGGRLANYEQYF.

The CDR3 is CASSEGTLNTEAFF. As DNA, the CDR3 is TGTGCCAGCAGTGAAGGGACTTTGAACACTGAAGCTTTCTTT. The V gene is TRBV2, the J gene TRBJ1-1; D remains unclear. This CDR3 has 14 residues. The germline CDR1 and CDR2 sequences are SNHLY and FYNNEI. Between the trimmed V and J ends, which lost 1 base and 0 bases, there was a span of 6 bases.

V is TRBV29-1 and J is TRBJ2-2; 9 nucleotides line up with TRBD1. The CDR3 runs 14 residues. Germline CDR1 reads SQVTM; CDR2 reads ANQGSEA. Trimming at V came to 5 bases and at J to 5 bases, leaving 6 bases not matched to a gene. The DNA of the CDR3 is TGCAGCGTTACCTGGACAGGGGAGACCGGGGAGCTGTTTTTT. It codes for CSVTWTGETGELFF.

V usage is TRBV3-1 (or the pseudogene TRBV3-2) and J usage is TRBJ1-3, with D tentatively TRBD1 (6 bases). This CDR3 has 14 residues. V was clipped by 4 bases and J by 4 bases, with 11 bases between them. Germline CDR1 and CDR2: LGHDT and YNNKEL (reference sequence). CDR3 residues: CASSRGLGGNTIYF. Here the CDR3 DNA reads TGTGCCAGCAGCCGGGGGCTAGGGGGAAACACCATATATTTT.

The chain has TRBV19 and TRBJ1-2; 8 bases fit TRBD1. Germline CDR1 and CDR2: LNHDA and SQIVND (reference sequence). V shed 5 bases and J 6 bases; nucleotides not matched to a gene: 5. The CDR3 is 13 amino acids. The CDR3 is CASSPRGQDGYTF. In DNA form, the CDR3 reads TGTGCCAGTAGTCCCAGGGGGCAGGATGGCTACACCTTC.

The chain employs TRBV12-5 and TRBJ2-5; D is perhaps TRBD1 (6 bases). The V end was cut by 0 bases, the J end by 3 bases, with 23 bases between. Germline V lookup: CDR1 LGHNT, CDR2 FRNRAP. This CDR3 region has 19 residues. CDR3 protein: CASGLVPDGISQGKETQYF. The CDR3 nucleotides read TGTGCTAGTGGTTTGGTACCCGACGGTATTTCGCAGGGGAAAGAGACCCAGTACTTC.

CDR3 loop: CASSYSTVDLSPLHF. As DNA, the CDR3 is TGTGCCAGCAGTTACTCGACGGTAGATCTTTCACCCCTCCACTTT. V and J are TRBV6-5 and TRBJ1-6; D uncertain. Germline V gene lookup returns CDR1 MNHEY and CDR2 SVGAGI. CDR3 size: 15 residues. Between the trimmed V and J ends, which lost 0 bases and 9 bases, there was a span of 12 bases.

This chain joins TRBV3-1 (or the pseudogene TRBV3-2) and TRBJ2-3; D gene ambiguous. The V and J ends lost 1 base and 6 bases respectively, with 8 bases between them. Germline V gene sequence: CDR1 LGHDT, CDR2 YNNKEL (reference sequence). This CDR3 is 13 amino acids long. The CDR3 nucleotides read TGTGCCAGCAGCCAAGGAGTCGTTGATACGCAGTATTTT. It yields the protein CASSQGVVDTQYF.

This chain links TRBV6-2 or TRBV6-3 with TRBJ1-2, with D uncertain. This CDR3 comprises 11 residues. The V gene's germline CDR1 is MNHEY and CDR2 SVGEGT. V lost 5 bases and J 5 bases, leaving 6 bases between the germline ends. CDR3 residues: CASSTRYGYTF. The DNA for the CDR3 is TGTGCCAGCAGTACTCGTTATGGCTACACCTTC.

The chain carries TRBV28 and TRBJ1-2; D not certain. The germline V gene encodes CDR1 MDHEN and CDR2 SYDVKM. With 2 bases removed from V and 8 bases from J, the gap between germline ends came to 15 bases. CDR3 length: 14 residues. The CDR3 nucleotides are TGTGCCAGCAGTTTACTGGGCGGCCTGAACGGCTACACCTTC. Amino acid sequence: CASSLLGGLNGYTF.

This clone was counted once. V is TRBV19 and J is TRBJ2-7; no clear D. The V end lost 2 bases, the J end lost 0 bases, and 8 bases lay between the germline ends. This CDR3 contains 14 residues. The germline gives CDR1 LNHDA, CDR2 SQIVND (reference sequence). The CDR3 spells CASSITGLSYEQYV. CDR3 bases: TGTGCCAGTAGTATAACCGGCCTCTCCTACGAGCAGTACGTC.

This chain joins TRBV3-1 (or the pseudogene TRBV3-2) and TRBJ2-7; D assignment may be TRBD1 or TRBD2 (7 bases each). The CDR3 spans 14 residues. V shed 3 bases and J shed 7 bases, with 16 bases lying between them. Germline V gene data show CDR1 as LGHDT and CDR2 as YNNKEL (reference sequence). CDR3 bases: TGTGCCAGCAGCCAGGCGGGAGCAGGGGGTGAGCAGTACTTC. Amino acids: CASSQAGAGGEQYF.

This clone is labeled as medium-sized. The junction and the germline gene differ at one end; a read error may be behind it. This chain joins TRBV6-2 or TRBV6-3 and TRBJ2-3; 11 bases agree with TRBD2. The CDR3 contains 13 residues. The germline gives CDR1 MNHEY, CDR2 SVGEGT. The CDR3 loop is CASSYVGLAGGSF. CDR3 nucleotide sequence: TGTGCCAGCAGTTATGTGGGCCTAGCGGGAGGTTCTTTT.

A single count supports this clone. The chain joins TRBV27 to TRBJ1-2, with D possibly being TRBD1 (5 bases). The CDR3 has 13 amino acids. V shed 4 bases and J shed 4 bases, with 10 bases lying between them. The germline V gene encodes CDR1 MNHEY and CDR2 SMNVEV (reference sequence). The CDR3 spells CASSSGTAYGYTF. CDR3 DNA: TGTGCCAGCAGTTCCGGGACGGCCTATGGCTACACCTTC.

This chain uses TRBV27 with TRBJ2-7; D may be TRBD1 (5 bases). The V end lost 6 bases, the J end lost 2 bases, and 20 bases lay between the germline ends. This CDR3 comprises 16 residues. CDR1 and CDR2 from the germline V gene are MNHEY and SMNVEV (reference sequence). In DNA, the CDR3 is TGTGCCAGCAGCCCAGCCCTCAGGGTTCCGGCCTACGAGCAGTACTTC. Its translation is CASSPALRVPAYEQYF.

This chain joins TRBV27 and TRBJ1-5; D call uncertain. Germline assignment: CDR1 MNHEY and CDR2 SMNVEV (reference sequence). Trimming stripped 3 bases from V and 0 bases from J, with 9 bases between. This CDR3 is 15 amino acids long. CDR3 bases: TGTGCCAGCAGTTTGTGGGGATATAGCAATCAGCCCCAGCATTTT. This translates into CASSLWGYSNQPQHF.

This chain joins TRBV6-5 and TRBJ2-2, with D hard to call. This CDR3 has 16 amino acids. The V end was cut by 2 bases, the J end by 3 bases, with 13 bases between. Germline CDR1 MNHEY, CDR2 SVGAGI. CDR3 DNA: TGTGCCAGCAGTTACACGGAGCGTACTTACACCGGGGAGCTGTTTTTT. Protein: CASSYTERTYTGELFF.

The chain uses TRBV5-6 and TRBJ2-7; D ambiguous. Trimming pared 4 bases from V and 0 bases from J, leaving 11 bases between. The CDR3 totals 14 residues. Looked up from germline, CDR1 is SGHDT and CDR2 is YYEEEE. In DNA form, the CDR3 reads TGTGCCAGCAGCGGCCCCACATACTCCTACGAGCAGTACGTC. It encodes CASSGPTYSYEQYV.

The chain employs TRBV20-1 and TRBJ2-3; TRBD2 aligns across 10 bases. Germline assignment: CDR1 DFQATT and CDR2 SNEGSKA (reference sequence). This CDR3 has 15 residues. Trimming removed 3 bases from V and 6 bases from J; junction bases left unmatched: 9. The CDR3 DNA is TGCAGTGCTAGTAGGAGCGGGGGGGTGCGCGATACGCAGTATTTT. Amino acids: CSASRSGGVRDTQYF.